Listed here are 12 T cell receptor beta chains from one sample, sequenced in a study of glioma-infiltrating T cells after dendritic cell vaccination. The protocol was immunoSEQ multiplex PCR, while the TCRdb copy is restricted to in-frame clones and leaves out a portion. Here the sample spans about 30,000 clones, 90% to 95% being singletons. This specimen consisted of blood, obtained before dendritic cell vaccination. These receptors originate from a human donor with glioblastoma.

The V and J genes are TRBV27 and TRBJ2-5; D uncertain. The CDR3 is 11 residues long. V lost 3 bases, J lost 5 bases, and 4 bases lay in between. CDR1 and CDR2 (germline): MNHEY, SMNVEV (reference sequence). As DNA, the CDR3 is TGTGCCAGCAGTTTTCGGGAGACCCAGTACTTC. It is translated as CASSFRETQYF.

V is TRBV14 and J is TRBJ1-2; TRBD1 matches 7 bases. The V gene's germline CDR1 is SGHDN and CDR2 FVKESK. CDR3 length: 14 residues. With 5 bases clipped from V and 6 bases from J, the junction kept 9 bases outside the gene matches. CDR3 DNA sequence: TGTGCCAGCAGCAAAGGGAGGGGGCTGGATGGCTACACCTTC. It specifies CASSKGRGLDGYTF.

The chain recombines TRBV10-3 with TRBJ2-2, with no clear D. The V end was cut by 10 bases, the J end by 1 base, with 10 bases between. CDR1 and CDR2 from the germline V gene are ENHRY and SYGVKD. This CDR3 contains 13 residues. The CDR3 loop reads CASLPGNTGELFF. The DNA for the CDR3 is TGTGCCAGCCTGCCAGGGAACACCGGGGAGCTGTTTTTT.

J is TRBJ2-4 and V is TRBV19, with TRBD1 identical over 7 bases. The CDR3 covers 21 residues. Germline V gives CDR1 LNHDA, CDR2 SQIVND (reference sequence). The J segment lost 6 bases and the V segment lost 5 bases, leaving 28 bases of the junction unmatched. DNA for the CDR3: TGTGCCAGTAGTCTTAAACGGGACAGAAACTACACGACCCTTAGCCTAAACATTCAGTACTTC. Translating it yields CASSLKRDRNYTTLSLNIQYF. The variable domain in full, completed from reference TRBV19 and TRBJ2-4, reads DGGITQSPKYLFRKEGQNVTLSCEQNLNHDAMYWYRQDPGQGLRLIYYSQIVNDFQKGDIAEGYSVSREKKESFPLTVTSAQKNPTAFYLCASSLKRDRNYTTLSLNIQYFGAGTRLSVL.

Concerning this clone: The junction departs from germline at one end; a sequencing error may be responsible. This sample also contains other DNA sequences that code for the same CDR3. The V and J genes are TRBV6-5 and TRBJ1-6; D is undetermined. There are 12 residues in the CDR3. CDR1 is MNHEY and CDR2 is SVGAGI in the germline V gene. The CDR3 sequence is CASSRLNSPLHF. For the CDR3, the DNA is TGTGCCAGCAGCCGTCTTAATTCCCCCCTCCACTTT.

V and J are TRBV2 and TRBJ1-1; TRBD1 might be the D (6 bases). Trimming pared 6 bases from V and 6 bases from J, leaving 20 bases between. The CDR3 has 15 amino acids. Per the germline V gene, CDR1 is SNHLY and CDR2 is FYNNEI. The CDR3 sequence: CASRGAPQMKAEAFF. The CDR3 nucleotides read TGTGCCAGCAGGGGGGCCCCCCAAATGAAGGCTGAAGCTTTCTTT. Together with reference TRBV2 and TRBJ1-1, the CDR3 gives the full variable domain: EPEVTQTPSHQVTQMGQEVILRCVPISNHLYFYWYRQILGQKVEFLVSFYNNEISEKSEIFDDQFSVERPDGSNFTLKIRSTKLEDSAMYFCASRGAPQMKAEAFFGQGTRLTVV.

The chain has TRBV6-5 and TRBJ1-2; 7 nucleotides match TRBD1. The CDR3 has 14 residues. Germline V lookup: CDR1 MNHEY, CDR2 SVGAGI. J was trimmed by 2 bases and V by 6 bases; bases with no gene match: 6. In nucleotides, the CDR3 is TGTGCCAGCAGACCGGGACAGCCCAACTATGGCTACACCTTC. Amino acids: CASRPGQPNYGYTF.

The gene calls are TRBV27 and TRBJ2-7, with TRBD1 matching over 11 bases. The CDR3 sequence is 15 residues long. Per germline, CDR1 MNHEY and CDR2 SMNVEV (reference sequence). V was pared by 5 bases and J by 5 bases, with 8 bases of the junction left unmatched. As DNA, the CDR3 is TGTGCCAGCAGTCTTGGCGGACAGGGGGCACACGAGCAGTACTTC. It is translated as CASSLGGQGAHEQYF.

The chain is built from TRBV5-6 and TRBJ1-4, with a possible D match to TRBD1 (5 bases). The germline gives CDR1 SGHDT, CDR2 YYEEEE. This CDR3 is 17 amino acids long. Trimming shortened V by 0 bases and J by 3 bases, and 15 bases separated the two germline ends. The DNA for the CDR3 is TGTGCCAGCAGCTTGGGCCGGGGGTGGTCGTCTAATGAAAAACTGTTTTTT. Translating gives CASSLGRGWSSNEKLFF.

V and J are TRBV29-1 and TRBJ2-3; possible D gene TRBD2, 6 bases. Germline CDR1 reads SQVTM; CDR2 reads ANQGSEA. This CDR3 comprises 14 residues. The V gene lost 6 bases and the J gene lost 9 bases, with 22 bases spanning the gap. CDR3 sequence: CSVPGGAGLGTQYF. CDR3 bases: TGCAGCGTGCCCGGAGGGGCCGGACTGGGAACGCAGTATTTT.

About this clone: This specimen includes other DNA sequences encoding the same CDR3. The V and J genes are TRBV5-6 and TRBJ1-6; TRBD1 aligns across 9 bases. The junction had 5 bases not matched to a gene; V was cut back by 4 bases and J by 3 bases. In germline, CDR1 is SGHDT, CDR2 YYEEEE. The CDR3 extends over 16 amino acids. The CDR3 sequence: CASSLGQGYYNSPLHF. Here the CDR3 DNA reads TGTGCCAGCAGCCTAGGACAGGGGTACTATAATTCACCCCTCCACTTT. Filled out from reference TRBV5-6 and TRBJ1-6, the complete variable domain reads DAGVTQSPTHLIKTRGQQVTLRCSPKSGHDTVSWYQQALGQGPQFIFQYYEEEERQRGNFPDRFSGHQFPNYSSELNVNALLLGDSALYLCASSLGQGYYNSPLHFGNGTRLTVT.

The chain uses TRBV4-1 and TRBJ2-1, with 16 bases aligning to TRBD2. The CDR3 spans 16 residues. After removal of 3 bases from V and 4 bases from J, the junction contained 0 bases not matched to a gene. Germline CDR1 and CDR2: MGHRA and YSYEKL. Here the CDR3 DNA reads TGCGCCAGCAGCCAGGGACTAGCGGGGGGGTACAATGAGCAGTTCTTC. It specifies CASSQGLAGGYNEQFF.